This T cell receptor (beta chain) was obtained from a study of lung T cells in sarcoidosis with Löfgren's syndrome. CDR3 length: 16 amino acids. The ends lost 2 bases at V and 2 bases at J; junction bases unmatched: 6. The germline gives CDR1 SGHTA, CDR2 FQGNSA. Each CDR3 protein is one row after TCRdb ran MiXCR on the reads. There are fewer than 80,000 distinct CDR3 sequences in the sample; roughly 20% occur only once, and about 2.5% lies in the top ten. In this sample, this clonotype turned up many times. The receptor was isolated from a human donor with sarcoidosis (Löfgren's syndrome or another form), or a control subject (not recorded which). Sequencing input: CD4+ T cells from PBMCs. V usage is TRBV7-2 and J usage is TRBJ2-1, with 7 bases aligning to TRBD2. The CDR3 loop reads CASSLYGGEAYNEQFF. The CDR3 nucleotides are TGTGCCAGCAGCTTATATGGGGGGGAGGCCTACAATGAGCAGTTCTTC.